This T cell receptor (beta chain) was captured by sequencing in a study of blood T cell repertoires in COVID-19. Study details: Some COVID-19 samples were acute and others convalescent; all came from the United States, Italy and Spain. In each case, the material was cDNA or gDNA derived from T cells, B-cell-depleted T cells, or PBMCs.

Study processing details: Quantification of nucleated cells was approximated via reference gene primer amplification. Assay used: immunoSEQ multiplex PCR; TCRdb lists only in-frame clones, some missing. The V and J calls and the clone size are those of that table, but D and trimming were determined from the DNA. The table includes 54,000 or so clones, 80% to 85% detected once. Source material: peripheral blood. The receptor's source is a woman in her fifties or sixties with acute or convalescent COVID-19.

The CDR3 loop reads CASSHLRGSPGELFF. CDR3 in DNA: TGTGCCAGCAGTCATCTCAGGGGTTCCCCCGGGGAGCTGTTTTTT. This chain joins TRBV7-6 and TRBJ2-2; tentative D call: TRBD1 (6 bases). The CDR3 is 15 residues long. Trimming removed 6 bases from V and 6 bases from J, with 17 bases in between. Germline V gene data show CDR1 as SGHVS and CDR2 as FNYEAQ.